One sample yielded the 28 T cell receptor beta chains listed below, sequenced in a study of PD-1 blockade in classical Hodgkin lymphoma. In every patient, relapse followed autologous stem cell transplantation, while exposure to brentuximab vedotin differed. Profiling relied on immunoSEQ multiplex PCR, and the TCRdb table lists in-frame clones only, not all of them. The sample yields approximately 58,000 clones, approximately 90% seen once. The material sequenced was peripheral blood mononuclear cells (PBMCs), taken before the second cycle of nivolumab. The receptors derive from a human donor with classical Hodgkin lymphoma.

This clone appeared once. This rearrangement joins TRBV6-7 to TRBJ2-1; D gene uncertain. TRBV6-7 is an open reading frame whose function is uncertain. This CDR3 spans 17 amino acids. V shed 0 bases and J shed 0 bases, with 12 bases lying between them. As DNA, the CDR3 is TGTGCCAGCAGTTACTCGTTTCCCCCTTGCTCCTACAATGAGCAGTTCTTC. Its translation is CASSYSFPPCSYNEQFF.

The V gene is TRBV11-3, the J gene TRBJ2-2; tentatively, D is TRBD2 (6 bases). V lost 5 bases to trimming and J lost 6 bases, with 7 bases between them. From germline, CDR1 is SGHNT and CDR2 YENEEA. This CDR3 contains 12 residues. CDR3 region: CASSPGAGELFF. CDR3 nucleotide sequence: TGTGCCAGCAGCCCGGGGGCCGGGGAGCTGTTTTTT. The whole variable domain, filled in from reference TRBV11-3 and TRBJ2-2, reads EAGVVQSPRYKIIEKKQPVAFWCNPISGHNTLYWYLQNLGQGPELLIRYENEEAVDDSQLPKDRFSAERLKGVDSTLKIQPAELGDSAVYLCASSPGAGELFFGEGSRLTVL.

The V gene is TRBV7-9, the J gene TRBJ2-3; D might be TRBD2 (6 bases). The CDR3 contains 18 residues. CDR1 is SEHNR and CDR2 is FQNEAQ in the germline V gene (reference sequence). V gave up 6 bases and J gave up 2 bases, with 24 bases separating them. The CDR3, as DNA: TGTGCCAGCAGACCCCTTAGGGAGAGGGGACTCTACACAGATACGCAGTATTTT. It encodes CASRPLRERGLYTDTQYF.

The J gene is TRBJ2-3, the V gene TRBV4-2; TRBD2 aligns across 8 bases. This CDR3 comprises 16 residues. Germline-derived CDR1 and CDR2 are LGHNA and YNFKEQ. With V trimmed by 1 base and J by 5 bases, 8 bases remained unmatched. The CDR3 sequence: CASSQGGGLGGDTQYF. DNA of the CDR3: TGTGCCAGCAGCCAAGGGGGGGGACTAGGCGGAGATACGCAGTATTTT.

The gene calls are TRBV15 and TRBJ2-7; tentatively, D is TRBD1 or TRBD2 (5 bases each). The CDR3 has 16 amino acids. CDR1 is LNHNV and CDR2 is YYDKDF in the germline V gene (reference sequence). Trimming pared 3 bases from V and 1 base from J, leaving 16 bases between. The CDR3 here is CATSSRVGDGSYEQYF. DNA for the CDR3: TGTGCCACCAGCAGCCGGGTTGGGGACGGGTCCTACGAGCAGTACTTC.

This chain links TRBV15 with TRBJ2-7, with TRBD1 matching 11 bases. CDR3 length: 16 amino acids. Germline CDR1 reads LNHNV; CDR2 reads YYDKDF (reference sequence). V was pared by 3 bases and J by 3 bases, with 7 bases of the junction left unmatched. The CDR3: CATSRSGTGGFYEQYF. As DNA, the CDR3 is TGTGCCACCAGCAGGTCCGGGACAGGGGGATTCTACGAGCAGTACTTC.

The J gene is TRBJ2-1, the V gene TRBV19; possibly TRBD1 for D (6 bases). From germline, CDR1 is LNHDA and CDR2 SQIVND (reference sequence). Trimming took off 2 bases at V and 1 base at J, with 6 bases between the two ends. The CDR3 length is 14 residues. CDR3 sequence: CASSIRGSYNEQFF. The CDR3 region has the DNA TGTGCCAGTAGTATAAGGGGGTCCTACAATGAGCAGTTCTTC.

The genes are TRBV27 and TRBJ2-2, with TRBD2 identical over 10 bases. CDR1 is MNHEY, CDR2 SMNVEV, per germline (reference sequence). Trimming cost V 4 bases and J 4 bases; bases outside gene matches: 12. There are 18 residues in the CDR3. CDR3 region: CASSSFLAGVLGTGELFF. DNA for the CDR3: TGTGCCAGCAGTTCCTTCCTAGCGGGAGTCCTAGGCACCGGGGAGCTGTTTTTT.

The chain combines TRBV4-2 with TRBJ2-7; 7 bases fit TRBD1. This CDR3 region has 13 residues. Unmatched junction bases numbered 3, after V lost 1 base and J lost 6 bases. The germline V gene has CDR1 LGHNA and CDR2 YNFKEQ. The CDR3 is CASSQVTGAEQYF. The CDR3 DNA reads TGTGCCAGCAGCCAAGTAACAGGGGCCGAGCAGTACTTC.

CDR3 residues: CASSPEGLWGTQYF. The CDR3 region has the DNA TGTGCCAGTAGTCCGGAGGGGTTGTGGGGTACGCAGTATTTT. V is TRBV19 and J is TRBJ2-3, with D tentatively TRBD2 (6 bases). This CDR3 contains 14 residues. Germline CDR1 LNHDA, CDR2 SQIVND (reference sequence). V lost 5 bases and J 8 bases, leaving 17 bases between the germline ends.

The CDR3 nucleotides read TGTGCCAGCAGCGTAGATCTGGGAATCACAGATACGCAGTATTTT. Protein product: CASSVDLGITDTQYF. J is TRBJ2-3 and V is TRBV9, with no clear D. This CDR3 has 15 residues. V shed 0 bases and J shed 2 bases, with 10 bases lying between them. The V gene's germline CDR1 is SGDLS and CDR2 YYNGEE.

This clone was found once. The chain employs TRBV5-1 and TRBJ2-7; 8 positions match TRBD2. Germline V lookup: CDR1 SGHRS, CDR2 YFSETQ. J was trimmed by 4 bases and V by 4 bases; bases with no gene match: 10. The CDR3 has 15 residues. CDR3 bases: TGCGCCAGCAGCCGGGAGACTAGCGCTACGTACGAGCAGTACTTC. It yields the protein CASSRETSATYEQYF.

The chain is built from TRBV9 and TRBJ1-1; possibly TRBD1 for D (6 bases). This CDR3 is 14 amino acids long. V was shortened by 5 bases and J by 0 bases, with 11 bases between the two germline ends. The germline V gene encodes CDR1 SGDLS and CDR2 YYNGEE. In DNA form, the CDR3 reads TGTGCCAGCAGAGCCCACAGGGTGAACACTGAAGCTTTCTTT. Its protein is CASRAHRVNTEAFF. The complete variable domain, with remaining parts taken from reference TRBV9 and TRBJ1-1, reads DSGVTQTPKHLITATGQRVTLRCSPRSGDLSVYWYQQSLDQGLQFLIQYYNGEERAKGNILERFSAQQFPDLHSELNLSSLELGDSALYFCASRAHRVNTEAFFGQGTRLTVV.

On this clone: Because the CDR3's place on the DNA is in doubt, the DNA is left out and the CDR3 is given as listed by TCRdb. This CDR3 is CASSFGEGYEQFF. The gene calls are TRBV27 and TRBJ2-1. The CDR3 is made up of 13 amino acids, end residues included. Germline values: CDR1 MNHEY, CDR2 SMNVEV (reference sequence).

V and J are TRBV7-6 and TRBJ2-3; unclear D gene. The V gene lost 2 bases and the J gene lost 2 bases, with 14 bases spanning the gap. Germline CDR1 and CDR2: SGHVS and FNYEAQ. The CDR3 totals 16 residues. CDR3 nucleotide sequence: TGTGCCAGCAGCTTATCAGGCACACTTTACACAGATACGCAGTATTTT. It is translated as CASSLSGTLYTDTQYF. The whole variable domain, remainder taken from reference TRBV7-6 and TRBJ2-3, is GAGVSQSPRYKVTKRGQDVALRCDPISGHVSLYWYRQALGQGPEFLTYFNYEAQQDKSGLPNDRFSAERPEGSISTLTIQRTEQRDSAMYRCASSLSGTLYTDTQYFGPGTRLTVL.

The rearrangement uses TRBV30 and TRBJ2-2, with TRBD2 matching 7 bases. The V segment lost 8 bases and the J segment 6 bases; nucleotides outside the gene matches: 3. Per germline, CDR1 GTSNPN and CDR2 SVGIG (reference sequence). The length of the CDR3 is 11 residues. The CDR3 protein is CAGGLPGELFF. The CDR3 DNA sequence: TGTGCCGGGGGACTACCCGGGGAGCTGTTTTTT.

CDR3 DNA: TGTGCCAGCAGTGAATTCGGGGCTAATTCACCCCTCCACTTT. Encoded protein: CASSEFGANSPLHF. This chain connects TRBV2 to TRBJ1-6; D is perhaps TRBD1 (5 bases). This CDR3 region has 14 residues. Germline-derived CDR1 and CDR2 are SNHLY and FYNNEI. Trimming stripped 2 bases from V and 6 bases from J, with 8 bases between.

The V call is TRBV2, the J call TRBJ1-5, with 7 nucleotides matching TRBD1. Trimming removed 3 bases from V and 2 bases from J; junction bases left unmatched: 4. The CDR3 runs to 15 residues. The V gene's germline CDR1 is SNHLY and CDR2 FYNNEI. CDR3 loop: CASSDVQGGNQPQHF. DNA of the CDR3: TGTGCCAGCAGTGATGTCCAGGGGGGCAATCAGCCCCAGCATTTT.

The J gene is TRBJ1-4, the V gene TRBV7-9, with D perhaps matching TRBD1 (5 bases). The germline gives CDR1 SEHNR, CDR2 FQNEAQ (reference sequence). This CDR3 region has 14 residues. Trimming pared 6 bases from V and 8 bases from J, leaving 16 bases between. The CDR3 loop is CASRAEGEGEKLFF. The CDR3 nucleotides are TGTGCCAGCAGGGCGGAAGGGGAGGGAGAAAAACTGTTTTTT.

The rearrangement uses TRBV28 and TRBJ1-4; 9 bases fit TRBD1. V lost 6 bases, J lost 8 bases, and 10 bases stayed unmatched. CDR1 MDHEN and CDR2 SYDVKM come from the germline V gene. The length of the CDR3 is 15 residues. The CDR3 DNA is TGTGCCAGCAGCCGCGCACAGGGGGCCGGGGAAAAACTGTTTTTT. Translating it yields CASSRAQGAGEKLFF.

The chain recombines TRBV6-1 with TRBJ2-7; TRBD1 matches at 7 bases. The CDR3 is 14 amino acids. With 6 bases clipped from V and 3 bases from J, the junction kept 8 bases outside the gene matches. The germline V gene has CDR1 MNHNS and CDR2 SASEGT. Here the CDR3 reads CASSGRQGVYEQYF. In DNA form, the CDR3 reads TGTGCCAGCAGCGGACGACAGGGCGTCTACGAGCAGTACTTC.

This clone was picked up one time. The chain is built from TRBV7-2 and TRBJ2-5, with 7 bases that match TRBD2. Germline values: CDR1 SGHTA, CDR2 FQGNSA. J gave up 3 bases and V 0 bases, and 10 bases lay outside the gene matches. The CDR3 covers 17 residues. CDR3 amino acids: CASSLAPGSGQKETQYF. CDR3 nucleotide sequence: TGTGCCAGCAGCTTAGCGCCTGGTAGCGGGCAGAAAGAGACCCAGTACTTC.

The rearrangement uses TRBV9 and TRBJ2-3; TRBD2 is a possible D gene (6 bases). Trimming stripped 7 bases from V and 4 bases from J, with 16 bases between. CDR3 size: 14 residues. Germline CDR1 SGDLS, CDR2 YYNGEE. CDR3 loop: CASSFGSVADTQYF. CDR3 DNA sequence: TGTGCCAGCTCCTTCGGGAGCGTGGCAGATACGCAGTATTTT.

The sample holds one count of this clone. The chain couples TRBV6-5 to TRBJ1-1, with D possibly TRBD1 on 6 matching bases. This CDR3 is 14 amino acids long. Trimming took off 2 bases at V and 6 bases at J, with 13 bases between the two ends. The germline V gene encodes CDR1 MNHEY and CDR2 SVGAGI. The CDR3 reads CASSYAGTRAEAFF. CDR3 DNA sequence: TGTGCCAGCAGTTACGCTGGGACAAGGGCTGAAGCTTTCTTT.

The chain joins TRBV6-1 to TRBJ2-7, with unresolved D. V lost 2 bases, J lost 5 bases, and 7 bases lay in between. The CDR3 spans 12 residues. Germline lookup yields CDR1 MNHNS and CDR2 SASEGT. DNA of the CDR3: TGTGCCAGCAGTGAAAGTAGGGACGAGCAGTACTTC. Encoded protein: CASSESRDEQYF.

The chain carries TRBV19 and TRBJ2-7; 14 bases align to TRBD2. From germline, CDR1 is LNHDA and CDR2 SQIVND (reference sequence). V was pared by 3 bases and J by 2 bases, with 6 bases of the junction left unmatched. The CDR3 length is 17 residues. The CDR3 DNA reads as TGTGCCAGTAGTATTCTCGGACTAGCGGGGGGAGCCTACGAGCAGTACTTC. Translation gives CASSILGLAGGAYEQYF.

This chain joins TRBV5-1 and TRBJ1-1; possibly TRBD1 for D (5 bases). Per germline, CDR1 SGHRS and CDR2 YFSETQ. There are 14 residues in the CDR3. The V gene lost 1 base and the J gene lost 3 bases, with 10 bases spanning the gap. For the CDR3, the DNA is TGCGCCAGCAGCTTGCGTTTCAGGGACACTGAAGCTTTCTTT. Protein sequence: CASSLRFRDTEAFF.

This clone has more than one count but fewer than ten. The genes are TRBV5-1 and TRBJ1-1; 9 nucleotides align to TRBD1. The V gene end was trimmed by 3 bases and the J gene end by 5 bases; junction bases not matched to a gene: 11. This CDR3 has 16 residues. Per the germline V gene, CDR1 is SGHRS and CDR2 is YFSETQ. The CDR3 sequence is CASSWGQQGAMTEAFF. The DNA for the CDR3 is TGCGCCAGCAGCTGGGGCCAACAGGGGGCGATGACTGAAGCTTTCTTT.